A single sample is the source of the 15 T cell receptor beta chains below, sequenced in a study of blood T cell repertoires in COVID-19. The assay was immunoSEQ multiplex PCR, and TCRdb's table has in-frame clones only and misses some. The data contain about 130,000 clones, 70% to 90% of them singletons. Sequenced material: PBMCs or T cells enriched from blood (not recorded which). The receptors here all came from a woman in her fifties or sixties who had recovered from COVID-19.

V is TRBV10-2 and J is TRBJ1-4; 11 nucleotides align to TRBD1. The CDR3 length is 17 residues. Germline CDR1 is WSHSY and CDR2 is SAAADI. J gave up 7 bases and V 3 bases, and 10 bases lay outside the gene matches. CDR3 in DNA: TGCGCCAGCAGTGACCCCCCGGTGGGGACAGGGGGTGAAAAACTGTTTTTT. It yields the protein CASSDPPVGTGGEKLFF.

J is TRBJ2-7 and V is TRBV18, with D possibly matching TRBD1 (6 bases). This CDR3 has 20 residues. V was cut by 0 bases and J by 1 base, with 25 bases left in between. Germline lookup yields CDR1 KGHSH and CDR2 LQKENI. This CDR3 is CASSPPHGGREAMGSYEQYF. Here the CDR3 DNA reads TGTGCCAGCTCACCACCTCATGGGGGCAGGGAAGCTATGGGATCCTACGAGCAGTACTTC. Complete variable domain (other parts from reference TRBV18 and TRBJ2-7): NAGVMQNPRHLVRRRGQEARLRCSPMKGHSHVYWYRQLPEEGLKFMVYLQKENIIDESGMPKERFSAEFPKEGPSILRIQQVVRGDSAAYFCASSPPHGGREAMGSYEQYFGPGTRLTVT.

V and J are TRBV5-4 and TRBJ2-4; D is perhaps TRBD2 (6 bases). Trimming left V 0 bases short and J 8 bases short, with 18 bases between. Germline V lookup: CDR1 SGHNT, CDR2 YYREEE (reference sequence). The CDR3 covers 16 residues. CDR3 residues: CASSLGGDTPGDIQYF. In nucleotides, the CDR3 is TGTGCCAGCAGCTTGGGTGGTGACACCCCGGGGGACATTCAGTACTTC. Variable domain in full (rest from reference TRBV5-4 and TRBJ2-4): ETGVTQSPTHLIKTRGQQVTLRCSSQSGHNTVSWYQQALGQGPQFIFQYYREEENGRGNFPPRFSGLQFPNYSSELNVNALELDDSALYLCASSLGGDTPGDIQYFGAGTRLSVL.

The chain combines TRBV18 with TRBJ1-4, with 10 bases aligning to TRBD1. CDR1 is KGHSH and CDR2 is LQKENI in the germline V gene. V was clipped by 3 bases and J by 8 bases; unmatched bases: 6. The CDR3 has 15 amino acids. As DNA, the CDR3 is TGTGCCAGCTCACCTCCGGGACAGGGGTTGGAAAAACTGTTTTTT. Translating it yields CASSPPGQGLEKLFF.

The V and J genes are TRBV19 and TRBJ1-2; D remains unclear. The CDR3 loop spans 14 amino acids. Germline CDR1 is LNHDA and CDR2 is SQIVND (reference sequence). Trimming took 0 bases from V and 5 from J, leaving 10 bases between them. The CDR3 reads CASSIDSTTYGYTF. The CDR3 coding sequence is TGTGCCAGTAGTATAGATTCGACGACATATGGCTACACCTTC.

The V gene is TRBV4-1, the J gene TRBJ1-3; D not certain. The V end was cut by 2 bases, the J end by 1 base, with 15 bases between. Per germline, CDR1 MGHRA and CDR2 YSYEKL. This CDR3 spans 17 amino acids. The CDR3 nucleotides read TGCGCCAGCAGCCAATGGAGTTTACCGGCGTCTGGAAACACCATATATTTT. This gives the protein CASSQWSLPASGNTIYF.

The chain has TRBV18 and TRBJ2-6, with D unclear. The CDR3 is made up of 16 amino acids. Trimming shortened V by 3 bases and J by 0 bases, and 9 bases separated the two germline ends. The germline V gene encodes CDR1 KGHSH and CDR2 LQKENI. This CDR3 reads CASSPARSSGANVLTF. The CDR3 DNA follows: TGTGCCAGCTCACCCGCTAGGTCCTCTGGGGCCAACGTCCTGACTTTC. Looking up the rest from reference TRBV18 and TRBJ2-6 gives the full variable domain: NAGVMQNPRHLVRRRGQEARLRCSPMKGHSHVYWYRQLPEEGLKFMVYLQKENIIDESGMPKERFSAEFPKEGPSILRIQQVVRGDSAAYFCASSPARSSGANVLTFGAGSRLTVL.

CDR3 in amino acids: CASSIRGLAGAIGTQYF. The CDR3 nucleotides are TGTGCCAGTAGTATAAGGGGACTAGCGGGGGCAATCGGGACCCAGTACTTC. V and J are TRBV19 and TRBJ2-5; 14 bases match TRBD2. V was clipped by 2 bases and J by 7 bases; unmatched bases: 9. This CDR3 has 17 amino acids. Germline assignment: CDR1 LNHDA and CDR2 SQIVND (reference sequence).

V gene TRBV6-2 or TRBV6-3 combines with J gene TRBJ1-2; a possible D gene is TRBD1 (6 bases). Germline V gene data show CDR1 as MNHEY and CDR2 as SVGEGT. The CDR3 has 13 residues. Trimming pared 6 bases from V and 8 bases from J, leaving 16 bases between. CDR3 residues: CASSLFTGTGYTF. CDR3 DNA: TGTGCCAGCAGCCTTTTCACAGGGACCGGCTACACCTTC.

This chain connects TRBV15 to TRBJ2-3, with D possibly matching TRBD1 (5 bases). CDR1 LNHNV and CDR2 YYDKDF come from the germline V gene (reference sequence). The CDR3 is 15 residues long. The V end was cut by 1 base, the J end by 5 bases, with 13 bases between. The CDR3 loop is CATSRGGRVGDTQYF. The CDR3 DNA is TGTGCCACCAGCAGAGGAGGCAGGGTAGGAGATACGCAGTATTTT.

The V gene is TRBV2, the J gene TRBJ1-2; D is undetermined. The V gene lost 2 bases and the J gene lost 8 bases, with 15 bases spanning the gap. Germline V gene lookup returns CDR1 SNHLY and CDR2 FYNNEI. This CDR3 has 14 residues. For the CDR3, the DNA is TGTGCCAGCAGTGAAAACGTGGGCCGACGGGGCTACACCTTC. It encodes CASSENVGRRGYTF.

The gene calls are TRBV9 and TRBJ2-5; no clear D gene. Per germline, CDR1 SGDLS and CDR2 YYNGEE. The CDR3 is made up of 12 amino acids. V was pared by 0 bases and J by 5 bases, with 5 bases between. Here the CDR3 reads CASSVAGETQYF. The CDR3 nucleotides read TGTGCCAGCAGCGTAGCCGGGGAGACCCAGTACTTC.

The rearrangement joins TRBV4-1 to TRBJ2-7, with 8 bases that match TRBD2. The germline V gene has CDR1 MGHRA and CDR2 YSYEKL. V lost 2 bases and J lost 2; bases outside the gene matches: 8. The CDR3 consists of 16 residues. DNA of the CDR3: TGCGCCAGCAGCCAAAGGTCGTTCGGGGGGGCCTACGAGCAGTACTTC. Its protein is CASSQRSFGGAYEQYF.

This chain links TRBV10-3 with TRBJ1-2; 10 bases line up with TRBD1. Germline lookup yields CDR1 ENHRY and CDR2 SYGVKD. V lost 6 bases and J lost 7; bases outside the gene matches: 2. This CDR3 contains 12 residues. CDR3 sequence (DNA): TGTGCCATCAGGGGACAGGGGTCTGGCTACACCTTC. This translates into CAIRGQGSGYTF.

The J gene is TRBJ2-7, the V gene TRBV27, with TRBD2 matching over 8 bases. Germline V gives CDR1 MNHEY, CDR2 SMNVEV (reference sequence). The CDR3 sequence is 15 residues long. The junction had 8 bases not matched to a gene; V was cut back by 7 bases and J by 0 bases. This CDR3 is CASTKAGGRSYEQYF. The CDR3 region has the DNA TGTGCCAGCACTAAGGCGGGGGGCCGCTCCTACGAGCAGTACTTC.